This record looks at one T cell receptor beta chain sequence and its context. Produced via immunoSEQ multiplex PCR; TCRdb's table is partial and in-frame only. The sample includes 300,000 or so clones, about 85% seen only once; the top ten take approximately 5%. CDR1 SGHNT and CDR2 YYREEE come from the germline V gene (reference sequence). CDR3 length: 19 residues. V was pared by 4 bases and J by 1 base, with 15 bases of the junction left unmatched. Participants, about 18 to 89 years old, spanned around 25 US areas. The data are from a study of blood T cell repertoires in COVID-19. Study-level information: PBMCs, B-cell-depleted T cells, or T cells were the source of the cDNA or gDNA that made up the material.

The sequenced sample was PBMCs or T cells enriched from blood (not recorded which). V is TRBV5-4 and J is TRBJ2-3; TRBD1 matches at 10 bases. This TCR derives from a woman aged 25 to 39 who had recovered from COVID-19. CDR3 residues: CASSGRDRGALFRTDTQYF. CDR3 sequence (DNA): TGTGCCAGCAGCGGTAGGGACAGGGGTGCGCTTTTCCGCACAGATACGCAGTATTTT. Variable domain in full (rest from reference TRBV5-4 and TRBJ2-3): ETGVTQSPTHLIKTRGQQVTLRCSSQSGHNTVSWYQQALGQGPQFIFQYYREEENGRGNFPPRFSGLQFPNYSSELNVNALELDDSALYLCASSGRDRGALFRTDTQYFGPGTRLTVL.